This TCR beta chain comes out of a study of blood T cell repertoires in COVID-19. Across the whole study: The samples span acute and convalescent COVID-19 from the United States, Italy and Spain. T cells, B-cell-depleted T cells, or PBMCs provided the cDNA or gDNA that served as material.

The authors' processing: For nucleated cells, counts were estimated from reference gene primer amplification. The protocol was immunoSEQ multiplex PCR, while the TCRdb copy is restricted to in-frame clones and leaves out a portion. V and J calls and clone size are those listed in that table; D and trimming were worked out from the DNA. Among 180,000 or so clones listed, roughly 90% were seen once. This clonotype was sampled from a woman aged 45 to 65 with acute or convalescent COVID-19. The source material was peripheral blood.

In DNA, the CDR3 is TGTGCCAGCAGTGAAATTGTGGCTAGCGGGACTGGGACCCAGTACTTC. This codes for CASSEIVASGTGTQYF. The V gene is TRBV6-1, the J gene TRBJ2-5; 9 nucleotides align to TRBD2. V dropped 2 bases and J dropped 7; count of bases not matched to a gene: 11. CDR1 MNHNS and CDR2 SASEGT come from the germline V gene. This CDR3 is 16 amino acids long.